One and the same sample provided the 18 T cell receptor beta chains below, sequenced in a study of control samples from healthy donors and cancer patients. Assay used: immunoSEQ multiplex PCR; TCRdb lists only in-frame clones, some missing. The sample contains tens of thousands of clones, approximately 94% of which appear only once. Sequencing was carried out using PBMCs. These receptors all stem from a woman between 35 and 50 years old with lung cancer.

The chain combines TRBV28 with TRBJ2-7; 9 bases fit TRBD2. There are 14 residues in the CDR3. The V and J ends lost 5 bases and 7 bases, in that order; junction bases with no gene match: 9. CDR1 MDHEN and CDR2 SYDVKM come from the germline V gene. CDR3 sequence (DNA): TGTGCCAGCAGTCTTATAGCGGGGGCGGGTGAGCAGTACTTC. Its protein product is CASSLIAGAGEQYF.

The CDR3 loop is CASSRQNSYEQYF. For the CDR3, the DNA is TGTGCCAGCAGCCGACAGAATTCCTACGAGCAGTACTTC. The rearrangement uses TRBV5-6 and TRBJ2-7, with a tentative D call TRBD1 (5 bases). This CDR3 comprises 13 residues. Germline V gene lookup returns CDR1 SGHDT and CDR2 YYEEEE. The V end was cut by 4 bases, the J end by 1 base, with 9 bases between.

The V gene is TRBV18, the J gene TRBJ2-2, with 7 bases aligning to TRBD2. The CDR3 has 14 amino acids. With 6 bases clipped from V and 7 bases from J, the junction kept 8 bases outside the gene matches. From germline, CDR1 is KGHSH and CDR2 LQKENI. The CDR3 nucleotides read TGTGCCAGCTCCACACCCGGGGACTACGGGGAGCTGTTTTTT. Translating gives CASSTPGDYGELFF.

This rearrangement joins TRBV5-1 to TRBJ2-7; D is unresolved. This CDR3 spans 13 amino acids. Deletions cut 1 base from V and 2 bases from J, with 7 bases between. CDR1 is SGHRS, CDR2 YFSETQ, per germline. The CDR3 DNA reads TGCGCCAGCAGCTTGAGTTCCACCTACGAGCAGTACTTC. Amino acids: CASSLSSTYEQYF.

This chain joins TRBV2 and TRBJ1-2, with 8 bases fitting TRBD1. The CDR3 length is 12 residues. Germline assignment: CDR1 SNHLY and CDR2 FYNNEI. V lost 6 bases to trimming and J lost 5 bases; unmatched junction nucleotides: 2. The chain's CDR3 is CASRGQGYGYTF. The CDR3, as DNA: TGTGCCAGCAGAGGACAGGGATATGGCTACACCTTC.

This clone has only one observation. This chain uses TRBV6-5 with TRBJ2-3, with D maybe TRBD2 (6 bases). CDR3 length equals 14 residues. Trimming removed 7 bases from V and 4 bases from J, with 15 bases in between. Germline V gene data show CDR1 as MNHEY and CDR2 as SVGAGI. CDR3 amino acids: CASNRGTNPDTQYF. CDR3 sequence (DNA): TGTGCCAGCAATCGGGGGACGAACCCAGATACGCAGTATTTT.

This clone came up once. Relative to the germline gene, one junction end is altered; a read error may explain this. The V and J genes are TRBV7-2 and TRBJ1-1; D is uncertain. The germline V gene encodes CDR1 SGHTA and CDR2 FQGNSA. The CDR3 sequence is 13 residues long. This chain's CDR3 is CASSIVMNTKAFF. CDR3 DNA: TGTGCCAGCAGCATCGTGATGAACACTAAAGCTTTCTTT.

The chain has TRBV9 and TRBJ1-1; D gene ambiguous. The germline V and J ends were trimmed by 0 bases and 3 bases, with 12 bases remaining between them. Germline CDR1 and CDR2: SGDLS and YYNGEE. This CDR3 region has 15 residues. CDR3 sequence: CASSVDVGEDTEAFF. DNA of the CDR3: TGTGCCAGCAGCGTAGACGTGGGAGAAGACACTGAAGCTTTCTTT.

The chain recombines TRBV6-1 with TRBJ2-7, with D unclear. Germline CDR1 and CDR2: MNHNS and SASEGT. V gave up 1 base and J gave up 4 bases, with 17 bases separating them. This CDR3 has 16 amino acids. The CDR3 DNA sequence: TGTGCCAGCAGTGAAGAACGATCCTTAGGACCGTACGAGCAGTACTTC. As protein: CASSEERSLGPYEQYF.

The chain links TRBV2 to TRBJ1-5; D unresolved. CDR1 and CDR2 from the germline V gene are SNHLY and FYNNEI. The CDR3 sequence is 15 residues long. The V gene lost 0 bases and the J gene lost 1 base, with 7 bases spanning the gap. As DNA, the CDR3 is TGTGCCAGCAGTGAAGCAGGTCGCAGCAATCAGCCCCAGCATTTT. Its protein is CASSEAGRSNQPQHF.

This clone was seen once. V gene TRBV9 combines with J gene TRBJ1-3; TRBD1 matches 7 bases. The V and J ends lost 4 bases and 2 bases, in that order; junction bases with no gene match: 6. Germline V CDR1 and CDR2: SGDLS, YYNGEE. There are 15 residues in the CDR3. This CDR3 reads CASSPQDRAGNTIYF. CDR3 nucleotide sequence: TGTGCCAGCAGCCCCCAAGACAGGGCTGGAAACACCATATATTTT.

The chain is built from TRBV7-8 and TRBJ1-3; weak D call: TRBD1 (6 bases). Trimming pared 5 bases from V and 0 bases from J, leaving 14 bases between. Per the germline V gene, CDR1 is SGHVS and CDR2 is FQNEAQ. This CDR3 comprises 16 residues. The chain's CDR3 is CASSPTGWDSGNTIYF. CDR3 nucleotide sequence: TGTGCCAGCAGCCCGACAGGTTGGGACTCTGGAAACACCATATATTTT.

The gene calls are TRBV27 and TRBJ1-1; the D gene is possibly TRBD1 (5 bases). Trimming pared 2 bases from V and 7 bases from J, leaving 11 bases between. The length of the CDR3 is 13 residues. Germline-derived CDR1 and CDR2 are MNHEY and SMNVEV (reference sequence). Here the CDR3 reads CASSLAAGYEAFF. The DNA for the CDR3 is TGTGCCAGCAGTTTAGCCGCAGGGTATGAAGCTTTCTTT.

V and J are TRBV3-1 (or the pseudogene TRBV3-2) and TRBJ1-2; weak D call: TRBD1 (5 bases). CDR3 size: 14 residues. With 4 bases removed from V and 3 bases from J, the gap between germline ends came to 12 bases. Germline V gene lookup returns CDR1 LGHDT and CDR2 YNNKEL (reference sequence). The CDR3 here is CASSRRGGDYGYTF. CDR3 coding DNA: TGTGCCAGCAGCCGAAGGGGCGGGGACTATGGCTACACCTTC.

J is TRBJ1-1 and V is TRBV30, with D perhaps matching TRBD1 (6 bases). CDR1 GTSNPN and CDR2 SVGIG come from the germline V gene (reference sequence). The CDR3 loop spans 14 amino acids. V gave up 2 bases and J gave up 7 bases, with 17 bases separating them. The CDR3 region is CAWSLGPGGSEAFF. The CDR3 DNA sequence: TGTGCCTGGAGTCTGGGGCCGGGGGGCAGTGAAGCTTTCTTT.

This clone was observed a single time. This chain joins TRBV10-1 and TRBJ1-6; D gene uncertain. The CDR3 totals 12 residues. V was trimmed by 8 bases and J by 10 bases, leaving 12 bases between them. Germline CDR1 and CDR2: WNHNN and SYGVQD (reference sequence). The chain's CDR3 is CASGSGGSPLHF. CDR3 in DNA: TGCGCCAGCGGGTCCGGTGGGTCACCCCTCCACTTT.

The V call is TRBV19, the J call TRBJ1-2, with D tentatively TRBD1 (5 bases). CDR3 length: 13 residues. Between the trimmed V and J ends, which lost 9 bases and 6 bases, there was a span of 17 bases. Looked up from germline, CDR1 is LNHDA and CDR2 is SQIVND (reference sequence). CDR3 region: CASTGIQWHGYTF. In nucleotides, the CDR3 is TGTGCCAGCACAGGAATTCAATGGCATGGCTACACCTTC.

The J gene is TRBJ2-5, the V gene TRBV24-1; D uncertain. The CDR3 sequence is 11 residues long. Germline-derived CDR1 and CDR2 are KGHDR and SFDVKD. The V gene lost 9 bases and the J gene lost 0 bases, with 4 bases spanning the gap. CDR3 loop: CATGYQETQYF. The CDR3 nucleotides are TGTGCCACCGGGTACCAAGAGACCCAGTACTTC.